This TCR beta chain was captured by sequencing in a study of T cells in localized non-small cell lung cancer. Study observations and caveats: Uninvolved adjacent lung showed peak T cell clonality, exceeding tumor. There was an association of higher blood T cell density with longer overall survival.

The sample holds one count of this clone. Antigen unknown. Some clones are missing from TCRdb's copy, which holds only in-frame ones; the method was immunoSEQ multiplex PCR. The sample has tens of thousands of clones; around 86% are singletons. Trimming removed 2 bases from V and 6 bases from J; junction bases left unmatched: 2. The CDR3 runs to 14 residues. Germline V lookup: CDR1 WNHNN, CDR2 SYGVQD (reference sequence). The receptor was isolated from a male donor at least 60 years old with stage II lung adenocarcinoma. The V gene is TRBV10-1, the J gene TRBJ2-3; 10 bases agree with TRBD2. The source was peripheral blood mononuclear cells, collected before any cancer treatment. The CDR3 DNA follows: TGCGCCAGCAGTGAGAGCGGGAGGGCCGATACGCAGTATTTT. Translating it yields CASSESGRADTQYF.